The subject of this entry is one TCR beta chain. No antigen is known for it. The data are from a study of early T cells in non-severe SARS-CoV-2 infection. General observations from the study: Private and CD4 specificities were missed by VDJdb matching, which favored anti-spike CD8 responses.

Losses at the gene ends were 6 bases for V and 6 bases for J; bases not matched to a gene: 6. The CDR3 is made up of 13 amino acids. Germline CDR1 SQVTM, CDR2 ANQGSEA. Separate cDNA molecules each had unique molecular identifiers attached to them. TCRdb passed the 5' RACE reads through MiXCR, listing each CDR3 protein once. In the table there are 75,000 to 100,000 distinct CDR3 sequences, roughly 17% of which are singletons. The V gene is TRBV29-1, the J gene TRBJ2-7; 12 nucleotides align to TRBD2. The sequence derives from an adult who was a healthcare worker with PCR-confirmed SARS-CoV-2 infection or an uninfected control (not recorded which). The sample consisted of whole blood. The CDR3 DNA sequence: TGCAGCGTCAGACTAGCGGGAGACAGCGAGCAGTACTTC. Amino acid sequence: CSVRLAGDSEQYF.